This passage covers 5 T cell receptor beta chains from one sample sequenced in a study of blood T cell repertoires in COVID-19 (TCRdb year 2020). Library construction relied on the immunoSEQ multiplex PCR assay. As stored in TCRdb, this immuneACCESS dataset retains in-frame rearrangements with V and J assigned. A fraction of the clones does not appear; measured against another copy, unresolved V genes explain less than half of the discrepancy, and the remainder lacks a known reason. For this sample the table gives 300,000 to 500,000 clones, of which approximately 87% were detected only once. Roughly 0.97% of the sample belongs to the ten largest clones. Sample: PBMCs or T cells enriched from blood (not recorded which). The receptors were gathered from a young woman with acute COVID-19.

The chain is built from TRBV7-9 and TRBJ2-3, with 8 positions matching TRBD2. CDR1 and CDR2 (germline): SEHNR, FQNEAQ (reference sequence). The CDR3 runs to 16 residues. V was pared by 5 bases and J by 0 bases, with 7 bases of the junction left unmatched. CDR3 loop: CASSPRSGDSTDTQYF. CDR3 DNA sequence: TGTGCCAGCAGCCCTCGTAGCGGGGATAGCACAGATACGCAGTATTTT.

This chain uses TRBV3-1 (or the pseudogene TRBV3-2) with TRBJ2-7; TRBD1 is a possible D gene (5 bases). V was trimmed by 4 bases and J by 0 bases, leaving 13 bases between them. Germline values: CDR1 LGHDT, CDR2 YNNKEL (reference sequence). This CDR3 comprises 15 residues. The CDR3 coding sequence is TGTGCCAGCAGCCCCCGCAGGGTCCCCTCCTACGAGCAGTACTTC. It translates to CASSPRRVPSYEQYF.

The CDR3 bases are TGTGCCAGTAGCACTAGCGGGGGGCCCTACAATGAGCAGTTCTTC. This sequence encodes CASSTSGGPYNEQFF. This rearrangement joins TRBV19 to TRBJ2-1; 12 nucleotides line up with TRBD2. The germline gives CDR1 LNHDA, CDR2 SQIVND (reference sequence). This CDR3 has 15 residues. J lost 2 bases, V lost 6 bases, and 2 bases had no gene match.

The CDR3 DNA reads TGTGCCAGCCAGAGAGGATACACTGAAGCTTTCTTT. Protein sequence: CASQRGYTEAFF. The chain is built from TRBV6-6 and TRBJ1-1; D uncertain. This CDR3 region has 12 residues. V lost 8 bases and J 3 bases, leaving 10 bases between the germline ends. The germline CDR1 and CDR2 sequences are MNHNY and SVGAGI (reference sequence).

This chain's CDR3 is CASSLDSNEQFF. In nucleotides, the CDR3 is TGTGCCAGCAGCTTGGACAGCAATGAGCAGTTCTTC. The chain couples TRBV5-6 to TRBJ2-1; unclear D gene. Trimming stripped 0 bases from V and 6 bases from J, with 4 bases between. The CDR3 covers 12 residues. CDR1 is SGHDT, CDR2 YYEEEE, per germline.